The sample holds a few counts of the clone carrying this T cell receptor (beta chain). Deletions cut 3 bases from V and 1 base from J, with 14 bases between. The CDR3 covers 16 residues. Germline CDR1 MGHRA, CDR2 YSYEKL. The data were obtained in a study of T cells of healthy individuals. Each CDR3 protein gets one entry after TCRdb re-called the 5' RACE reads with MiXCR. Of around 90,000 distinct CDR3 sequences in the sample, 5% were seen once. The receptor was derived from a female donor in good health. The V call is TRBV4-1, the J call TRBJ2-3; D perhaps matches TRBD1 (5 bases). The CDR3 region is CASSHPPGRGTDTQYF. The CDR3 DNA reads TGCGCCAGCAGCCACCCCCCGGGCAGGGGCACAGATACGCAGTATTTT.